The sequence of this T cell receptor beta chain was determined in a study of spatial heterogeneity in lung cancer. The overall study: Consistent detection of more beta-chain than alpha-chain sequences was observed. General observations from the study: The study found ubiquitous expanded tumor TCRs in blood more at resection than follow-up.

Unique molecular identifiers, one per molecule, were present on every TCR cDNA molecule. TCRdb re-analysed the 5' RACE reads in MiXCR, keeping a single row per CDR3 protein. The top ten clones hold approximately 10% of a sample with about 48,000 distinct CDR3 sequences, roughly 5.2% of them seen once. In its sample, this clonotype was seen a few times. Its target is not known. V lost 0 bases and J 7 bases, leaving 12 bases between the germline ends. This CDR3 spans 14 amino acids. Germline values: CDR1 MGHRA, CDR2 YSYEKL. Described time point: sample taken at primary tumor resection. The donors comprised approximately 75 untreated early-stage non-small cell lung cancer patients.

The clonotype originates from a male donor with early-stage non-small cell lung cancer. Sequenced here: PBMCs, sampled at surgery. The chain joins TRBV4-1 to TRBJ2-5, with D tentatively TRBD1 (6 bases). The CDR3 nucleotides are TGCGCCAGCAGCCAAGATGGACAGTCCGGGACCCAGTACTTC. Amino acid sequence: CASSQDGQSGTQYF.